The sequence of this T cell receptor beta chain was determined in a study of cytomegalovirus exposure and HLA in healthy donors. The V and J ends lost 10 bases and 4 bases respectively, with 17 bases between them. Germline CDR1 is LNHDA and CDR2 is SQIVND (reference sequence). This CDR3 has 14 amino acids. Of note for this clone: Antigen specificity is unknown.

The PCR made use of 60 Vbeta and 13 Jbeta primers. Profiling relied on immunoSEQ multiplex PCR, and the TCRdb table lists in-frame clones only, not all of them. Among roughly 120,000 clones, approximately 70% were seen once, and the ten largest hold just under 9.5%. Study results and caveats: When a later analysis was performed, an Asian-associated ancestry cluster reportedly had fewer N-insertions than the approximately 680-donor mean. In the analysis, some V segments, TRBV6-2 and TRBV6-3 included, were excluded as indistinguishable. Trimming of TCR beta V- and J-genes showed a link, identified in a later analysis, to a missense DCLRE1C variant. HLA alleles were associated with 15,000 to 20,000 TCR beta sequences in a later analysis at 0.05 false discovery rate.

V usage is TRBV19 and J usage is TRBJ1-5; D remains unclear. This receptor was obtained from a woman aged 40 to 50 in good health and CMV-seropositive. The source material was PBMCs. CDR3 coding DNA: TGTGCCACCCAAATGAGGGTTGAGAATCAGCCCCAGCATTTT. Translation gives CATQMRVENQPQHF. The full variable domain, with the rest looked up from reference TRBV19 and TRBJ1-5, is DGGITQSPKYLFRKEGQNVTLSCEQNLNHDAMYWYRQDPGQGLRLIYYSQIVNDFQKGDIAEGYSVSREKKESFPLTVTSAQKNPTAFYLCATQMRVENQPQHFGDGTRLSIL.